This TCR beta chain came from a study of Ad26.COV2.S vaccination and SARS-CoV-2 variants. The wider study: Intramuscular Ad26.COV2.S doses were given once or twice, 56 days apart. Findings and limits, study-wide: Non-spike TCR breadth showed similarity between vaccine and placebo recipients.

Treatment specified: about 20 received Ad26.COV2.S at low or high dose, single or two shots; several received placebo; per-sample allocation not given. Material that was analyzed had been drawn on day 63 after the first vaccine or placebo injection. Vaccination used an Ad26 vector expressing Wuhan-strain SARS-CoV-2 spike. V was pared by 4 bases and J by 5 bases, with 17 bases of the junction left unmatched. The CDR3 runs to 17 residues. Germline-derived CDR1 and CDR2 are SGHRS and YFSETQ. On this clone: Its target is unknown.

This table comes from immunoSEQ multiplex PCR, and its TCRdb copy is limited to in-frame clones, with some not included. This sample has 400,000 to 450,000 clones, with around 90% found just once. The receptor was derived from a person aged 18 to 65 who received the Ad26.COV2.S COVID-19 vaccine or a placebo. The source material was peripheral blood, sampled in a trial of Ad26.COV2.S vaccine versus placebo. This chain uses TRBV5-1 with TRBJ2-5, with 7 bases identical to TRBD1. The DNA for the CDR3 is TGCGCCAGCAGCACTACAGGGGTACCCGCTCTTAGGGAGACCCAGTACTTC. This translates into CASSTTGVPALRETQYF.